Listed below are T cell receptor beta chains from one sample, sequenced in a study of CD8 T cells in ankylosing spondylitis. TCRdb reanalysed the 5' RACE reads using MiXCR and keeps one entry per CDR3 protein. The repertoire includes around 250,000 distinct CDR3 sequences, roughly a tenth of them detected once, and roughly 6.8% sits in the top ten. Sequencing was done on a sample of blood, either unsorted or a sorted T cell fraction (not recorded which). Receptors were obtained from a male donor with ankylosing spondylitis or in good health (not recorded which). Both conserved end residues are part of each CDR3. D genes are given only for firm matches. Not all rows give a size; the values are once, few, many and, for expanded clones, a class.

many,TRBD2,TRBV20-1,TRBJ2-1,CSASFWTSGDNEQFF,TGCAGTGCTAGTTTCTGGACTAGCGGTGACAATGAGCAGTTCTTC
few,.,TRBV7-8,TRBJ2-2,CASRKVVTNTGELFF,TGTGCCAGCCGTAAAGTAGTTACGAACACCGGGGAGCTGTTTTTT
.,TRBD1,TRBV3-1,TRBJ2-1,CASSQGAGGTGTYNEQFF,TGTGCCAGCAGCCAAGGAGCCGGGGGGACAGGGACCTACAATGAGCAGTTCTTC
.,.,TRBV5-1,TRBJ2-5,CASSPDRFQETQYF,TGCGCCAGCAGCCCGGACAGATTCCAAGAGACCCAGTACTTC
few,.,TRBV12-3/TRBV12-4,TRBJ2-5,CASSFGAAEETQYF,TGTGCCAGCAGTTTTGGGGCGGCAGAAGAGACCCAGTACTTC
few,.,TRBV3-1,TRBJ2-1,CASSHSFLGTHNEQFF,TGTGCCAGCAGCCATTCCTTCCTCGGAACTCACAATGAGCAGTTCTTC
many,.,TRBV25-1,TRBJ2-1,CASNPAGPRNEQFF,TGTGCCAGCAATCCTGCGGGACCGCGCAATGAGCAGTTCTTC
many,TRBD2,TRBV29-1,TRBJ2-1,CSALMTSGSVLRPYNEQFF,TGCAGCGCGCTAATGACTAGCGGGAGTGTCCTACGCCCTTACAATGAGCAGTTCTTC
few,TRBD1,TRBV19,TRBJ2-5,CASGQGDQETQYF,TGTGCCAGCGGACAGGGGGACCAAGAGACCCAGTACTTC
.,.,TRBV29-1,TRBJ2-3,CSGIGTPGPGDTQYF,TGCAGCGGTATAGGGACTCCAGGCCCGGGAGATACGCAGTATTTT
many,TRBD2,TRBV5-5,TRBJ2-2,CASSFNAGANTGELFF,TGTGCCAGCAGCTTTAATGCGGGAGCGAACACCGGGGAGCTGTTTTTT
many,TRBD1,TRBV20-1,TRBJ2-1,CSAPRDRGGNEQFF,TGCAGTGCCCCCCGGGACAGGGGCGGCAATGAGCAGTTCTTC
few,.,TRBV27,TRBJ2-3,CASGHGGTDTQYF,TGTGCCAGCGGGCACGGTGGCACAGATACGCAGTATTTT
few,TRBD1,TRBV7-3,TRBJ2-3,CASSLTPQGAGNTQYF,TGTGCCAGCAGCTTAACTCCACAGGGGGCAGGGAATACGCAGTATTTT
many,.,TRBV12-3/TRBV12-4,TRBJ2-1,CASSFGTAGNEQFF,TGTGCCAGCAGTTTCGGGACGGCAGGGAATGAGCAGTTCTTC
many,TRBD2,TRBV6-1,TRBJ2-7,CASSPPGLATTYEQYF,TGTGCCAGCAGTCCACCGGGACTAGCGACTACCTACGAGCAGTACTTC
.,TRBD2,TRBV15,TRBJ2-1,CATSRQGASGSGFNEQFF,TGTGCCACCAGCAGACAGGGGGCTAGCGGGAGTGGTTTCAATGAGCAGTTCTTC
.,.,TRBV2,TRBJ2-7,CASREGGFHEQYF,TGTGCCAGCAGGGAGGGGGGCTTCCACGAGCAGTACTTC
few,.,TRBV7-2,TRBJ2-1,CASSFLWDNEQFF,TGTGCCAGCAGCTTTTTGTGGGATAATGAGCAGTTCTTC
few,TRBD2,TRBV4-1,TRBJ2-1,CASSQGRGGRNEQFF,TGCGCCAGCAGCCAAGGGCGGGGGGGTAGGAATGAGCAGTTCTTC
many,.,TRBV29-1,TRBJ2-1,CSVVERGTWNEQFF,TGCAGCGTTGTGGAGAGGGGGACCTGGAATGAGCAGTTCTTC
many,TRBD1,TRBV5-1,TRBJ1-3,CASSSTGSGNTIYF,TGCGCCAGCAGCTCGACAGGGAGTGGAAACACCATATATTTT
.,.,TRBV12-3/TRBV12-4,TRBJ1-3,CASRTAGSAGNTIYF,TGTGCCAGCAGAACGGCAGGGTCCGCTGGAAACACCATATATTTT
few,.,TRBV20-1,TRBJ2-4,CSASPADLAKNIQYF,TGCAGTGCTAGCCCCGCGGACTTAGCCAAAAACATTCAGTACTTC
many,.,TRBV29-1,TRBJ1-1,CSVEGQGYTEAFF,TGCAGCGTTGAAGGGCAGGGTTACACTGAAGCTTTCTTT
many,.,TRBV9,TRBJ2-1,CASSRGAPTVNEQFF,TGTGCCAGCAGCCGAGGGGCCCCAACCGTTAATGAGCAGTTCTTC
.,.,TRBV20-1,TRBJ2-5,CLAAGLGETQYF,TGCTTGGCGGCTGGCCTTGGAGAGACCCAGTACTTC
many,.,TRBV12-3/TRBV12-4,TRBJ1-1,CASNSMGNTEAFF,TGTGCCAGCAACTCAATGGGGAACACTGAAGCTTTCTTT
few,.,TRBV4-1,TRBJ1-5,CASSQDGMGRGRQPQHF,TGCGCCAGCAGCCAAGACGGTATGGGGCGCGGACGACAGCCCCAGCATTTT
many,.,TRBV5-1,TRBJ2-2,CASSAQEGYTGELFF,TGCGCCAGCAGCGCCCAAGAGGGATACACCGGGGAGCTGTTTTTT
.,TRBD2,TRBV5-1,TRBJ2-1,CASSLLGTSDEDEQFF,TGCGCCAGCAGCTTGTTGGGGACTAGTGATGAAGATGAGCAGTTCTTC
.,TRBD1,TRBV28,TRBJ2-7,CASSLSQGLEQYF,TGTGCCAGCAGTTTATCACAGGGGCTCGAGCAGTACTTC
many,.,TRBV5-1,TRBJ1-6,CASSLAGEYSPLHF,TGCGCCAGCAGCTTGGCTGGGGAGTACTCACCCCTCCACTTT
few,TRBD1,TRBV7-9,TRBJ2-1,CASRPGQHYNEQFF,TGTGCCAGCAGACCGGGACAGCACTACAATGAGCAGTTCTTC
many,TRBD1,TRBV5-1,TRBJ2-7,CASSLDRGQIYEQYF,TGCGCCAGCAGCTTGGACAGGGGGCAAATCTACGAGCAGTACTTC
many,TRBD1,TRBV20-1,TRBJ1-2,CSVDRGARGYTF,TGCAGTGTAGACAGGGGGGCGAGGGGCTACACCTTC
.,.,TRBV9,TRBJ2-5,CASSPRSHSQETQYF,TGTGCCAGCAGCCCCCGCAGCCACTCACAAGAGACCCAGTACTTC
.,.,TRBV5-6,TRBJ1-1,CASSLRADINTEAFF,TGTGCCAGCAGCTTGCGGGCAGATATAAACACTGAAGCTTTCTTT
.,.,TRBV4-2,TRBJ2-2,CASSPMAGSPSGELFF,TGTGCCAGCAGCCCCATGGCAGGGTCCCCCTCCGGGGAGCTGTTTTTT
.,.,TRBV4-1,TRBJ2-3,CASSPQDGTDTQYF,TGCGCCAGCAGCCCGCAGGATGGCACAGATACGCAGTATTTT
many,TRBD1,TRBV10-3,TRBJ1-1,CAIKLSEQGATEAFF,TGTGCCATCAAGCTCAGCGAGCAGGGGGCCACTGAAGCTTTCTTT
many,.,TRBV7-9,TRBJ1-1,CASSPLTGANTEAFF,TGTGCCAGCAGTCCATTGACGGGTGCGAACACTGAAGCTTTCTTT
few,.,TRBV2,TRBJ1-4,CASSRDVATNEKLFF,TGTGCCAGCAGCAGGGACGTCGCAACTAATGAAAAACTGTTTTTT
many,.,TRBV3-1,TRBJ1-5,CASSQGVTGNQPQHF,TGTGCCAGCAGCCAAGGGGTTACGGGCAATCAGCCCCAGCATTTT
.,.,TRBV19,TRBJ2-5,CASSEVTGLIQETQYF,TGTGCCAGTAGTGAGGTGACTGGTCTGATCCAAGAGACCCAGTACTTC
many,.,TRBV4-2,TRBJ2-5,CASSQEHEETQYF,TGTGCCAGCAGCCAAGAGCACGAGGAGACCCAGTACTTC
many,.,TRBV4-1,TRBJ2-2,CASSQEASANTGELFF,TGCGCCAGCAGCCAAGAGGCTAGCGCGAACACCGGGGAGCTGTTTTTT
few,TRBD1,TRBV6-1,TRBJ2-7,CASTPGQGGHEQYF,TGTGCCAGCACCCCGGGACAGGGTGGTCACGAGCAGTACTTC
few,.,TRBV7-9,TRBJ1-2,CASSPFSGGYGYTF,TGTGCCAGCAGCCCCTTCTCGGGGGGGTATGGCTACACCTTC
many,.,TRBV18,TRBJ2-7,CASSPSGTHYEQYF,TGTGCCAGCTCACCCTCAGGGACCCATTACGAGCAGTACTTC
many,TRBD2,TRBV5-1,TRBJ2-1,CASRPGLATDEQFF,TGCGCCAGCAGACCAGGACTAGCGACGGATGAGCAGTTCTTC
.,.,TRBV2,TRBJ2-3,CASSGRRTDTQYF,TGTGCCAGCAGTGGTAGACGCACAGATACGCAGTATTTT
.,.,TRBV27,TRBJ2-3,CASSFVRGGPQDTQYF,TGTGCCAGCAGTTTTGTGCGGGGTGGCCCACAAGATACGCAGTATTTT
.,TRBD1,TRBV19,TRBJ2-3,CASSTGTASQSTQYF,TGTGCCAGTAGTACCGGGACAGCATCACAGAGTACGCAGTATTTT
.,.,TRBV20-1,TRBJ2-2,CSARGGTGTGELFF,TGCAGTGCTAGAGGGGGGACCGGGACCGGGGAGCTGTTTTTT
few,TRBD1,TRBV10-3,TRBJ1-2,CAISTGTGNYGYTF,TGTGCCATCAGTACCGGGACAGGGAACTATGGCTACACCTTC
.,.,TRBV10-3,TRBJ2-7,CAISESKLRGREQYF,TGTGCCATCAGTGAGTCGAAACTCAGGGGTCGCGAGCAGTACTTC
.,TRBD1,TRBV27,TRBJ2-1,CASSLGTAQFF,TGTGCCAGCAGTTTAGGGACAGCCCAGTTCTTC
many,.,TRBV5-1,TRBJ2-1,CASSLAGEFDEQFF,TGCGCCAGCAGCTTGGCCGGAGAATTCGATGAGCAGTTCTTC